A selection of T cell receptor beta chains follows, all from one sample in a study of blood T cell repertoires in COVID-19. Only in-frame clones appear in the TCRdb table, and some are missing; sequencing was by immunoSEQ multiplex PCR. Counted here are around 150,000 clones, 80% to 90% occurring once; the ten biggest clones make up roughly 8.6%. The sequencing sample was made of peripheral blood. The receptors come from a man in his sixties with acute or convalescent COVID-19. CDR3s include the opening cysteine and the closing phenylalanine or tryptophan. A D gene is named only where the DNA matches it firmly. Size tells how often a clone was seen (once, few, many) or the class of an expanded clone, and some rows leave it out.

j_gene	abundance	v_gene	d_gene	CDR3nt	CDR3aa
TRBJ1-5	NA	TRBV5-5	TRBD1	TGTGCCAGCAGCTCAACTCCGGGACAGGATTACCAGCCCCAGCATTTT	CASSSTPGQDYQPQHF
TRBJ1-5	NA	TRBV23-1	NA	TGCGCCAGCAGTCAATGGGCAGTTTGCAATCAGCCCCAGCATTTT	CASSQWAVCNQPQHF
TRBJ1-1	NA	TRBV5-1	TRBD1	TGCGCCAGCAGCTTCTCGACAGGGGGCAGGACTGAAGCTTTCTTT	CASSFSTGGRTEAFF
TRBJ2-5	NA	TRBV7-2	NA	TGTGCCAGCAGCCACGACCCTTCGGGAGCGAAGACCCAGTACTTC	CASSHDPSGAKTQYF
TRBJ1-2	NA	TRBV20-1	TRBD1	TGCAGTGCTAGCAGACAGGGTGGCTACACCTTC	CSASRQGGYTF
TRBJ1-5	NA	TRBV21-1	NA	TGTGCCAGCAGCAAATACAGGCACCAGCCCCAGCATTTT	CASSKYRHQPQHF
TRBJ2-3	once	TRBV2	NA	TGTGCCAGCAGTGAAATTGGCCGATCAGCAGATACGCAGTATTTT	CASSEIGRSADTQYF
TRBJ1-6	NA	TRBV5-4	NA	TGTGCCAGCAGCTTGGCCCCTGGGGCCAGCTCCTATAATTCACCCCTCCACTTT	CASSLAPGASSYNSPLHF
TRBJ1-4	NA	TRBV29-1	NA	TGCAGCGTCGCTGGAGGGGCGGCTAATGAAAAACTGTTTTTT	CSVAGGAANEKLFF
TRBJ2-7	NA	TRBV29-1	NA	TGCAGCGGGACGACAGGGACTTCCTACGAGCAGTACTTC	CSGTTGTSYEQYF
TRBJ1-1	NA	TRBV24-1	TRBD1	TGTGCCACCAGTGATTCGGGGACAGGGAACACTGAAGCTTTCTTT	CATSDSGTGNTEAFF